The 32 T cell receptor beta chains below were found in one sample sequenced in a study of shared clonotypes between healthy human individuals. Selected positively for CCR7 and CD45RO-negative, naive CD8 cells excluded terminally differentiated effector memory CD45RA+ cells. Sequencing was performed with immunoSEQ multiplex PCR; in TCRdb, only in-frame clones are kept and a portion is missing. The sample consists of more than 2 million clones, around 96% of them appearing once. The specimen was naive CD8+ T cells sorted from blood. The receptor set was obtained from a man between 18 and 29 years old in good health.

The CDR3 spells CSVAGTSVHEQYF. DNA for the CDR3: TGCAGCGTGGCTGGGACCAGCGTACACGAGCAGTACTTC. The chain joins TRBV29-1 to TRBJ2-7; possibly TRBD1 or TRBD2 for D (5 bases each). The CDR3 consists of 13 residues. Germline values: CDR1 SQVTM, CDR2 ANQGSEA. Trimming cost V 6 bases and J 5 bases, with 17 bases left between them.

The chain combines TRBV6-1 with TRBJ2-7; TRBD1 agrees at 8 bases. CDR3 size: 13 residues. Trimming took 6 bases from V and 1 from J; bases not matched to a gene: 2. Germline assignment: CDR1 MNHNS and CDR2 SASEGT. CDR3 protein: CASRTGASYEQYF. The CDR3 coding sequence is TGTGCCAGCAGGACAGGGGCGTCCTACGAGCAGTACTTC.

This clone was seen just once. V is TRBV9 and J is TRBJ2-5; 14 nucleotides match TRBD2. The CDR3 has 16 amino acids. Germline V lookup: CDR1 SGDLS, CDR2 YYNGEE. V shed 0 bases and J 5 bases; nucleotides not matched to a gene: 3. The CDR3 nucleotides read TGTGCCAGCAGCGTAGGGACTAGCGGGGGGATGGAGACCCAGTACTTC. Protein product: CASSVGTSGGMETQYF.

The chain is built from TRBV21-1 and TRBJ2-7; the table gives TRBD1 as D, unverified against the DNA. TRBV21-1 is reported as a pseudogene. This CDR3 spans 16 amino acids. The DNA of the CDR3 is TGTGCCAGCAGCCCGTACATAACCCCTGACACATACGAGCAGTACTTC. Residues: CASSPYITPDTYEQYF.

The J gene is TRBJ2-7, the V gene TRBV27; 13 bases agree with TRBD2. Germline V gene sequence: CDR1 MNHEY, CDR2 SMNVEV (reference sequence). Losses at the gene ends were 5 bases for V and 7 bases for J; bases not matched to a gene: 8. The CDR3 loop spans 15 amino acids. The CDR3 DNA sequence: TGTGCCAGCAGTCCCGGGACTAGCGGGACTGGGGAGCAGTACTTC. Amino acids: CASSPGTSGTGEQYF.

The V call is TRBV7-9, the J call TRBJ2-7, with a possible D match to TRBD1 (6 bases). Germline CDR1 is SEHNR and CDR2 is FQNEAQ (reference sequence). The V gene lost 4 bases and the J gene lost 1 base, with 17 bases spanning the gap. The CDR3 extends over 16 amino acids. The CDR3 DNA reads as TGTGCCAGCAGCTCTCCCACAGGGCCTAAGTCCTACGAGCAGTACTTC. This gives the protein CASSSPTGPKSYEQYF.

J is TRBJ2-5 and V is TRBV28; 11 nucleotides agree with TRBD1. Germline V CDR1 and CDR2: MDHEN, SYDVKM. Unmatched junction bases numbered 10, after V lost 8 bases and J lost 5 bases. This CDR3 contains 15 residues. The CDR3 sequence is CASLSGTGGWETQYF. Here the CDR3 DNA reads TGTGCCAGCCTATCCGGGACAGGGGGATGGGAGACCCAGTACTTC.

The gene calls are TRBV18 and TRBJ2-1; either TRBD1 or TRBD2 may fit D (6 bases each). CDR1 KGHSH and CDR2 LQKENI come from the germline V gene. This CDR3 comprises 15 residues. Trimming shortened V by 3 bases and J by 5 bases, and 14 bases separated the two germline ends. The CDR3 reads CASSPGGGGNNEQFF. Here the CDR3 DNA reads TGTGCCAGCTCACCGGGAGGAGGGGGAAACAATGAGCAGTTCTTC.

CDR3 coding DNA: TGTGCCAGCAGAACCGGGACAGGGGGCGTTCAGCCCCAGCATTTT. Translation: CASRTGTGGVQPQHF. V is TRBV28 and J is TRBJ1-5; 12 bases line up with TRBD1. The CDR3 has 15 amino acids. The ends lost 6 bases at V and 6 bases at J; junction bases unmatched: 6. Germline values: CDR1 MDHEN, CDR2 SYDVKM.

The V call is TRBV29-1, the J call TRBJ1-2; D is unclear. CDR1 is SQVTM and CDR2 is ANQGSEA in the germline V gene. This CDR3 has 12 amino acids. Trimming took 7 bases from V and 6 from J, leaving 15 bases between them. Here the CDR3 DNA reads TGCAGCGCAGGTCGGGGTACTGATGGCTACACCTTC. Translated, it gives CSAGRGTDGYTF. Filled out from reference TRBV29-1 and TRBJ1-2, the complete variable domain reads SAVISQKPSRDICQRGTSLTIQCQVDSQVTMMFWYRQQPGQSLTLIATANQGSEATYESGFVIDKFPISRPNLTFSTLTVSNMSPEDSSIYLCSAGRGTDGYTFGSGTRLTVV.

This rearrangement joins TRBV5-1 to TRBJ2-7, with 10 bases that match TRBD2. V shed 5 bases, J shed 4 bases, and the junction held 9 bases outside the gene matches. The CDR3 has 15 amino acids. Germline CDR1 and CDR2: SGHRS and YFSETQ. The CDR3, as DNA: TGCGCCAGCAGTTTCCTAGCGGGAGATCTGTACGAGCAGTACTTC. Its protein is CASSFLAGDLYEQYF.

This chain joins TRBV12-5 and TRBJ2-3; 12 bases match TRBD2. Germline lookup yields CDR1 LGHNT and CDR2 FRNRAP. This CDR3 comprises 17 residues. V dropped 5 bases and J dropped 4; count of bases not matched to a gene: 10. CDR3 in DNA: TGTGCTAGTGGTACCAGTCTAGCGGGAGGGCATCCAGATACGCAGTATTTT. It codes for CASGTSLAGGHPDTQYF.

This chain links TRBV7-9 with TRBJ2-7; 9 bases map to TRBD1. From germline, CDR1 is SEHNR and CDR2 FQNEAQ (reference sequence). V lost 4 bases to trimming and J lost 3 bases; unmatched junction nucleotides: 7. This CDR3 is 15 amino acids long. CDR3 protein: CASSWGQGLYYEQYF. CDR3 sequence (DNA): TGTGCCAGCAGCTGGGGACAGGGTCTGTACTACGAGCAGTACTTC.

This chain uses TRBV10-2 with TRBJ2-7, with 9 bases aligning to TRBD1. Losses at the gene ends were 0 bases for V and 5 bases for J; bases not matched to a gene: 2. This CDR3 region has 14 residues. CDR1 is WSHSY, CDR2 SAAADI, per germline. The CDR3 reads CASSESTGGHEQYF. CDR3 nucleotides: TGCGCCAGCAGTGAGTCTACAGGGGGCCACGAGCAGTACTTC.

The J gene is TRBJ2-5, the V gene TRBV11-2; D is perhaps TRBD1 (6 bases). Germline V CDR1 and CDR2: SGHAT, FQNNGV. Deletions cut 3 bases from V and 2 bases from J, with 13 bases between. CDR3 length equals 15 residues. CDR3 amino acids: CASSFGTYEQETQYF. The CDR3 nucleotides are TGTGCCAGCAGCTTTGGGACATACGAACAAGAGACCCAGTACTTC.

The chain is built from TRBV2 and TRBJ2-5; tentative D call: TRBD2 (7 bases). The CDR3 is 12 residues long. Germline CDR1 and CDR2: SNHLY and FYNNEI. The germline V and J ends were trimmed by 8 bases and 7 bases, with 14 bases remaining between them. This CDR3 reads CASGGAFWTQYF. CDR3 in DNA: TGTGCCAGCGGGGGGGCCTTTTGGACCCAGTACTTC.

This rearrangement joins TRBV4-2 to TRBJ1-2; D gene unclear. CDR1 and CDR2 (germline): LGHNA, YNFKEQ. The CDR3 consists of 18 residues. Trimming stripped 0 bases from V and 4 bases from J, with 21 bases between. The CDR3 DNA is TGTGCCAGCAGCCAAGATACCTCTTCCCCCGAGCTGGCCTATGGCTACACCTTC. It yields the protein CASSQDTSSPELAYGYTF.

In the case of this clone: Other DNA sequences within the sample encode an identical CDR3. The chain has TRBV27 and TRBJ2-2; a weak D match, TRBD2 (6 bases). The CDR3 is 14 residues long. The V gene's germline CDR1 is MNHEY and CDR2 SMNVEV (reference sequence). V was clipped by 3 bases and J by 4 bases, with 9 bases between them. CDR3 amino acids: CASSFMGGTGELFF. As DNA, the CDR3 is TGTGCCAGCAGTTTTATGGGAGGCACCGGGGAGCTGTTTTTT.

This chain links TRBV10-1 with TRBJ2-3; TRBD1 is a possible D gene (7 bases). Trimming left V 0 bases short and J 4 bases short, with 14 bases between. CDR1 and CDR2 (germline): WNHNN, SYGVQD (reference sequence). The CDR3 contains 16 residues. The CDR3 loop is CASSESFQGGADTQYF. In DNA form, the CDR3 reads TGCGCCAGCAGTGAGTCGTTCCAGGGGGGCGCAGATACGCAGTATTTT.

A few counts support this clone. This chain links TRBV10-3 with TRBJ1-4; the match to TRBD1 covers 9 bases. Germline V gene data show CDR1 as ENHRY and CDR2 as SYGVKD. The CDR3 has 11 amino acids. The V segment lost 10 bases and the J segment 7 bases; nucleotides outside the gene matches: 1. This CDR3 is CATGQGEKLFF. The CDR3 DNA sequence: TGTGCCACGGGACAGGGTGAAAAACTGTTTTTT.

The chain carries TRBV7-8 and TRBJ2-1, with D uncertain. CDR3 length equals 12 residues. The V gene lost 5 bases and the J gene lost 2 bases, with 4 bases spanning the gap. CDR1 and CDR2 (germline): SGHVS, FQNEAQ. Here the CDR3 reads CASSTAYNEQFF. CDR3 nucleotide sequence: TGTGCCAGCAGCACCGCCTACAATGAGCAGTTCTTC.

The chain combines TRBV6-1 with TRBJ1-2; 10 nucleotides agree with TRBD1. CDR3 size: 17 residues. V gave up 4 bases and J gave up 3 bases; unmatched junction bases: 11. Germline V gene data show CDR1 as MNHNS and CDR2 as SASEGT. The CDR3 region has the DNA TGTGCCAGCAGTGGATGGACAGGGGGGATGGGTGACTATGGCTACACCTTC. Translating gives CASSGWTGGMGDYGYTF.

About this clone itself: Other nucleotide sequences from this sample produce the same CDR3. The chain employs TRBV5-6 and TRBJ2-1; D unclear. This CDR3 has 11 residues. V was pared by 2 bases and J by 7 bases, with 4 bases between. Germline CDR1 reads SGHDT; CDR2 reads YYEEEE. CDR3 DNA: TGTGCCAGCAGCTTCGTTAATGAGCAGTTCTTC. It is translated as CASSFVNEQFF.

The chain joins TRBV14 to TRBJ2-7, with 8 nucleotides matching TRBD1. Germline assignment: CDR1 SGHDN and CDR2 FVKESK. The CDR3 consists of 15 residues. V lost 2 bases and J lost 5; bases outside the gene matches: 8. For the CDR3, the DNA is TGTGCCAGCAGCCAAAAGTTTGGACAGGGAAACGAGCAGTACTTC. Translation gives CASSQKFGQGNEQYF.

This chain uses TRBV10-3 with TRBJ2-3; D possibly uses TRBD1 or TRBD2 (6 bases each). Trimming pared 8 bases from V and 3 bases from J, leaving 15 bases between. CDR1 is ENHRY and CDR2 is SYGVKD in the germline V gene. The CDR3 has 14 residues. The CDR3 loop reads CAISAGGRTDTQYF. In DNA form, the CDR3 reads TGTGCCATCTCAGCCGGGGGCCGTACAGATACGCAGTATTTT.

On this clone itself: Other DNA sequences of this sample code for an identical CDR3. The CDR3 DNA reads TGTGCCAGCAGCACGGCCTACGAGCAGTACTTC. This gives the protein CASSTAYEQYF. The chain employs TRBV28 and TRBJ2-7; D gene uncertain. The CDR3 loop spans 11 amino acids. Germline CDR1 MDHEN, CDR2 SYDVKM. V shed 6 bases and J shed 2 bases, with 5 bases lying between them.

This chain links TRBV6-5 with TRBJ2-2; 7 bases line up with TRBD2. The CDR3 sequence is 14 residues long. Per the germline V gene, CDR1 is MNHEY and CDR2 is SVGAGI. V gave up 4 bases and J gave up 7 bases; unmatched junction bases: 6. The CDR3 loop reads CASSSSAGIGELFF. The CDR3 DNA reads TGTGCCAGCAGTTCCTCAGCGGGAATCGGGGAGCTGTTTTTT.

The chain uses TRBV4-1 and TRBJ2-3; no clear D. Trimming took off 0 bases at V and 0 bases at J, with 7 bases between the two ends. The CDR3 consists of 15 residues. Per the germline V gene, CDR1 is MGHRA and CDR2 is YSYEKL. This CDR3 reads CASSQEPASTDTQYF. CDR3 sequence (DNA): TGCGCCAGCAGCCAAGAGCCAGCTAGCACAGATACGCAGTATTTT.

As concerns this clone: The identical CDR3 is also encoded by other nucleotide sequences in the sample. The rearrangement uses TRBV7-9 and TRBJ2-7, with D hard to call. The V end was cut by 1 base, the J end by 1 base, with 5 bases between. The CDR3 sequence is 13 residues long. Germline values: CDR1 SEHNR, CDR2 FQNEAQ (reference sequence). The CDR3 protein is CASSLDSSYEQYF. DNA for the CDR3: TGTGCCAGCAGCTTAGATTCTTCCTACGAGCAGTACTTC.

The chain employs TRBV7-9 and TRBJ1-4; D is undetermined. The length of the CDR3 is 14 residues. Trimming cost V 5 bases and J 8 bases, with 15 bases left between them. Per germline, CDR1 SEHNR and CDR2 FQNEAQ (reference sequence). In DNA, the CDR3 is TGTGCCAGCAGCCCCCTCGAGGGCCTCGAAAAACTGTTTTTT. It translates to CASSPLEGLEKLFF.

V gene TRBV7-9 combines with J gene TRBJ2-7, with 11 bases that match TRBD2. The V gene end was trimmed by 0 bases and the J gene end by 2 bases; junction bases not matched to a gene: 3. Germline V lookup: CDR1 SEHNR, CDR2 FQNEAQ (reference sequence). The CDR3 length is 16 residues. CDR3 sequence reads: CASSLALAGGTYEQYF. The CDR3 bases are TGTGCCAGCAGCTTAGCGCTAGCGGGGGGTACCTACGAGCAGTACTTC.

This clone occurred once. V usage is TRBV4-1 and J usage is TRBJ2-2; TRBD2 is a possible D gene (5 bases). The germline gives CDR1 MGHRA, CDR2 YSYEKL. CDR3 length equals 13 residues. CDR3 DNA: TGCGCGGGAACGGGGTCGAACACCGGGGAGCTGTTTTTT. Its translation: CAGTGSNTGELFF.